The present entry profiles one T cell receptor beta chain with its context. What it binds is not known. This table comes from immunoSEQ multiplex PCR, and its TCRdb copy is limited to in-frame clones, with some not included. Altogether some 90,000 clones are present, 83% being singletons, with the ten largest covering under 0.85%. The germline V gene encodes CDR1 SGHRS and CDR2 YFSETQ. V lost 2 bases and J lost 2, with 14 bases in between. This CDR3 has 16 residues. The sample belongs to a study of radiotherapy plus CTLA-4 blockade in lung cancer. Study as a whole: Of all patients, approximately 20% responded objectively and around 31% showed disease control. Study-wide points: Some TCR clones had been derived from tumors. These clones expanded in peripheral blood after radiotherapy plus ipilimumab. Interferon-beta, together with early blood T cell clone dynamics, reportedly best predicted response.

Focal radiation with ipilimumab CTLA-4 blockade was given to patients with chemo-refractory metastatic non-small-cell lung cancer. The TCR originated in a human donor with non-small cell lung cancer who had stable disease on radiotherapy plus ipilimumab. The rearrangement uses TRBV5-1 and TRBJ2-1; D is undetermined. The sequencing here drew on peripheral blood, taken from a patient treated with radiotherapy plus ipilimumab. CDR3: CASSFMGLATYNEQFF. In DNA, the CDR3 is TGCGCCAGCAGCTTTATGGGCTTAGCTACCTACAATGAGCAGTTCTTC.